What follows is one T cell receptor beta chain and its context. Its antigen is unidentified. Trimming cost V 8 bases and J 1 base; bases outside gene matches: 19. Germline CDR1 and CDR2: MDHEN and SYDVKM. There are 18 residues in the CDR3. The entry originates in a study of blood T cells in healthy people across ages. Study conclusions and caveats: Investigators treated diversity estimates from one million T cells as underestimates.

The use of a sample-barcoded 5' primer and a J-beta primer mix characterized a second PCR of about 6 to 12 cycles. Every cDNA was tagged by a template-switch adaptor with 12 random nucleotides. Each CDR3 protein is one row after TCRdb ran MiXCR on the 5' RACE reads. The profile shows 1 million to 1.2 million distinct CDR3 sequences, roughly two fifths of them singletons. The sequence came from a man between 18 and 35 years old in good health. Material for sequencing was blood. The chain uses TRBV28 and TRBJ1-2, with 7 bases that match TRBD1. The DNA for the CDR3 is TGTGCCAGCGGGGGTCACTGGGAGTACAGGGGACTTAACTATGGCTACACCTTC. As protein: CASGGHWEYRGLNYGYTF.